This record concerns one T cell receptor beta chain sequence. TCRdb's table, derived via immunoSEQ multiplex PCR, lists solely in-frame clones and lacks some. The sample holds 250,000 to 400,000 clones, approximately 90% seen once. The germline gives CDR1 SGHDN, CDR2 FVKESK. CDR3 length equals 15 residues. V was clipped by 0 bases and J by 4 bases, with 10 bases between them. This sample was taken from a study of blood T cell repertoires in COVID-19. At the level of the study: The United States, Italy and Spain supplied acute and convalescent COVID-19 samples. PBMCs, B-cell-depleted T cells, or T cells provided the cDNA or gDNA that made up the material.

The TCR originated in a woman aged 25 to 39 with COVID-19, enrolled during active disease. The chain joins TRBV14 to TRBJ2-4; D ambiguous. The sample taken for sequencing was peripheral blood. The CDR3 here is CASSQEETPKNIQYF. CDR3 nucleotides: TGTGCCAGCAGCCAAGAGGAGACCCCAAAAAACATTCAGTACTTC.